The subject of this entry is one T cell receptor beta chain. The data derive from a study of preoperative IRX-2 immunotherapy in early breast cancer. CDR1 and CDR2 (germline): MNHGY, SAAAGT. Trimming pared 6 bases from V and 6 bases from J, leaving 14 bases between. This CDR3 has 13 amino acids. The treatment is: preoperative locoregional IRX-2 cytokine immunotherapy. Preoperative locoregional IRX-2 cytokine immunotherapy was tested in the phase Ib source study. Clones were sequenced by immunoSEQ multiplex PCR, and TCRdb holds only the in-frame ones, with some missing. The sample lists about 3,500 clones; approximately 80% were seen once.

V gene TRBV6-8 combines with J gene TRBJ1-2, with D maybe TRBD1 (5 bases). The receptor was isolated from a human donor with breast cancer. Sample: tumor tissue, taken before IRX-2 immunotherapy. CDR3 in DNA: TGTGCCAGCAGAAGACGAGGGGCCGATGGCTACACCTTC. Translation: CASRRRGADGYTF.